These 20 T cell receptor beta chains were sequenced from one sample in a study of blood T cells in healthy people across ages. Using a J-beta primer mix together with a sample-barcoded 5' primer, a second PCR was run for about 6 to 12 cycles. In TCRdb, the 5' RACE reads were re-called with MiXCR into one record per CDR3 protein. The sample comprises 1.6 million or so distinct CDR3 sequences, about 35% of which are singletons, and around 10% rests with the top ten. Material: blood. The origin of the receptors is a woman aged 25 to 39 in good health.

The gene calls are TRBV4-1 and TRBJ1-2; 10 bases map to TRBD1. Germline V gives CDR1 MGHRA, CDR2 YSYEKL. The CDR3 totals 15 residues. V shed 4 bases and J 5 bases; nucleotides not matched to a gene: 7. The CDR3 sequence is CASSPQTGGGYGYTF. CDR3 DNA: TGCGCCAGCAGCCCCCAGACAGGGGGCGGGTATGGCTACACCTTC.

This clonotype was observed at least ten times. This chain connects TRBV24-1 to TRBJ2-5, with TRBD1 matching over 7 bases. The CDR3 is 15 amino acids. CDR1 is KGHDR, CDR2 SFDVKD, per germline. J lost 4 bases, V lost 3 bases, and 7 bases had no gene match. The CDR3 reads CATSDPHRGGETQYF. Here the CDR3 DNA reads TGTGCCACCAGTGATCCTCACAGGGGTGGAGAGACCCAGTACTTC.

This clonotype has a count of ten or more. The chain carries TRBV7-2 and TRBJ2-5; 8 bases are a match to TRBD2. After removal of 1 base from V and 5 bases from J, the junction contained 6 bases not matched to a gene. Germline V CDR1 and CDR2: SGHTA, FQGNSA. The CDR3 spans 15 residues. The CDR3 bases are TGTGCCAGCAGCTTAGGGCGGGGGGCGCATGAGACCCAGTACTTC. Its translation: CASSLGRGAHETQYF.

V gene TRBV2 combines with J gene TRBJ2-3; 10 bases align to TRBD2. The CDR3 totals 16 residues. The V gene end was trimmed by 6 bases and the J gene end by 2 bases; junction bases not matched to a gene: 8. The germline gives CDR1 SNHLY, CDR2 FYNNEI. Here the CDR3 DNA reads TGTGCCAGCAGCGCTACGCTAGCGGGAGACACAGATACGCAGTATTTT. It codes for CASSATLAGDTDTQYF.

This clonotype was counted between two and nine times. J is TRBJ2-7 and V is TRBV20-1, with 14 bases lining up with TRBD2. CDR3 length: 16 residues. Germline V CDR1 and CDR2: DFQATT, SNEGSKA (reference sequence). V lost 8 bases, J lost 3 bases, and 12 bases stayed unmatched. For the CDR3, the DNA is TGCAGTCACTTTGGACTAGCGGGAGGACAGAACTACGAGCAGTACTTC. It encodes CSHFGLAGGQNYEQYF.

The rearrangement joins TRBV28 to TRBJ2-7; no clear D. The CDR3 spans 13 residues. Germline V lookup: CDR1 MDHEN, CDR2 SYDVKM. Trimming removed 2 bases from V and 2 bases from J, with 7 bases in between. The CDR3 is CASSLIQTYEQYF. In DNA form, the CDR3 reads TGTGCCAGCAGTTTAATACAGACCTACGAGCAGTACTTC.

V usage is TRBV28 and J usage is TRBJ2-3, with D possibly TRBD2 on 6 matching bases. The germline CDR1 and CDR2 sequences are MDHEN and SYDVKM. The CDR3 consists of 16 residues. Trimming stripped 5 bases from V and 0 bases from J, with 15 bases between. CDR3 sequence: CASSATSSPSTDTQYF. CDR3 nucleotides: TGTGCCAGCAGTGCAACTAGCTCACCTAGCACAGATACGCAGTATTTT.

Many counts were recorded for this clonotype. The genes are TRBV5-8 and TRBJ1-2; D is perhaps TRBD1 (5 bases). CDR3 length: 15 residues. Trimming cost V 0 bases and J 7 bases, with 16 bases left between them. Germline lookup yields CDR1 SGHTS and CDR2 YDEGEE. The CDR3, as DNA: TGTGCCAGCAGCTTGGCAGGGACCCACCCTTCTGGCTACACCTTC. The encoded protein is CASSLAGTHPSGYTF.

As to this clonotype: The junction departs from germline at one end; a sequencing error may be responsible. The J gene is TRBJ2-1, the V gene TRBV27; the D is unclear. Germline V CDR1 and CDR2: MNHEY, SMNVEV (reference sequence). This CDR3 contains 13 residues. DNA for the CDR3: TGTGCCAGCAGTTTAAAATCCTACGATGAGCAGTTCTTC. Translated: CASSLKSYDEQFF.

The rearrangement links TRBV10-3 to TRBJ2-1; D is possibly TRBD2 (6 bases). The CDR3 extends over 17 amino acids. From germline, CDR1 is ENHRY and CDR2 SYGVKD. V was clipped by 5 bases and J by 0 bases, with 17 bases between them. In DNA, the CDR3 is TGTGCCATCAGTCGAGAAGGGCGGGGTAGCTCCTACAATGAGCAGTTCTTC. Translated, it gives CAISREGRGSSYNEQFF.

The chain links TRBV5-1 to TRBJ1-1; D remains ambiguous. Germline CDR1 reads SGHRS; CDR2 reads YFSETQ. V was trimmed by 4 bases and J by 0 bases, leaving 13 bases between them. The CDR3 covers 15 residues. DNA for the CDR3: TGCGCCAGCAGCCCTCCGGGGTCCCTGAACACTGAAGCTTTCTTT. It encodes CASSPPGSLNTEAFF. Using reference TRBV5-1 and TRBJ1-1 for the parts outside the CDR3, the full variable domain is KAGVTQTPRYLIKTRGQQVTLSCSPISGHRSVSWYQQTPGQGLQFLFEYFSETQRNKGNFPGRFSGRQFSNSRSEMNVSTLELGDSALYLCASSPPGSLNTEAFFGQGTRLTVV.

In this sample, this clonotype turned up a few times. The V call is TRBV20-1, the J call TRBJ2-7, with a weak D call TRBD2 (7 bases). The CDR3 is 15 amino acids. Trimming took off 3 bases at V and 0 bases at J, with 15 bases between the two ends. CDR1 is DFQATT and CDR2 is SNEGSKA in the germline V gene (reference sequence). The CDR3 loop is CSASPGGGSSYEQYF. The CDR3 bases are TGCAGTGCTAGTCCGGGGGGCGGGAGCTCCTACGAGCAGTACTTC.

Only a few counts were recorded for this clonotype. V gene TRBV5-6 combines with J gene TRBJ2-5; the D is unclear. Germline V CDR1 and CDR2: SGHDT, YYEEEE. The V end was cut by 4 bases, the J end by 5 bases, with 9 bases between. The CDR3 contains 12 residues. As DNA, the CDR3 is TGTGCCAGCAGCGTGGTACCTGAGACCCAGTACTTC. Translating gives CASSVVPETQYF.

The chain uses TRBV20-1 and TRBJ2-7; 8 bases are a match to TRBD2. Losses at the gene ends were 6 bases for V and 4 bases for J; bases not matched to a gene: 14. The CDR3 extends over 15 amino acids. Germline CDR1 and CDR2: DFQATT and SNEGSKA (reference sequence). CDR3 bases: TGCAGTGCCGGAGACGGGGGGGCTGTGCTATACGAGCAGTACTTC. Its translation: CSAGDGGAVLYEQYF.

This chain links TRBV4-1 with TRBJ1-5, with TRBD1 as a possible D gene (5 bases). This CDR3 spans 15 amino acids. V was trimmed by 0 bases and J by 5 bases, leaving 11 bases between them. Per the germline V gene, CDR1 is MGHRA and CDR2 is YSYEKL. The CDR3 spells CASSQDRGGDQPQHF. CDR3 coding DNA: TGCGCCAGCAGCCAAGATCGGGGGGGGGATCAGCCCCAGCATTTT.

Points on this clonotype: A much more abundant neighbour one base away suggests this may be a read error. The chain is built from TRBV11-2 and TRBJ2-2, with 11 positions matching TRBD2. The germline CDR1 and CDR2 sequences are SGHAT and FQNNGV. The CDR3 totals 17 residues. The CDR3, as DNA: TGTGCCAGCAGCCACTCGCTAGCGGGGGGAAACACCGGGGAGCGGTTTTTT. This translates into CASSHSLAGGNTGERFF. The whole variable domain, filled in from reference TRBV11-2 and TRBJ2-2, reads EAGVAQSPRYKIIEKRQSVAFWCNPISGHATLYWYQQILGQGPKLLIQFQNNGVVDDSQLPKDRFSAERLKGVDSTLKIQPAKLEDSAVYLCASSHSLAGGNTGERFFGEGSRLTVL.

This clonotype was counted between two and nine times. The chain recombines TRBV12-3 or TRBV12-4 with TRBJ2-3; 9 bases match TRBD2. The CDR3 contains 14 residues. The J segment lost 5 bases and the V segment lost 5 bases, leaving 5 bases of the junction unmatched. The CDR3 DNA sequence: TGTGCCAGCAGTCCTCTGACTAGCGGAGATACGCAGTATTTT. This gives the protein CASSPLTSGDTQYF.

For this clonotype: At one boundary the junction diverges from the germline segment, which might be a read error. The CDR3 DNA follows: TGTGCCAGCACTTTACGCAGGGCCAGGAGCTCCTACGAGCAGTACTTC. Translating gives CASTLRRARSSYEQYF. The rearrangement joins TRBV28 to TRBJ2-7; tentatively, D is TRBD1 (5 bases). CDR1 MDHEN and CDR2 SYDVKM come from the germline V gene. The CDR3 has 16 residues.

J is TRBJ2-1 and V is TRBV9, with D possibly TRBD2 on 5 matching bases. The CDR3 is made up of 15 amino acids. CDR1 SGDLS and CDR2 YYNGEE come from the germline V gene. Deletions cut 4 bases from V and 4 bases from J, with 15 bases between. The CDR3 reads CASSPQGGYYNEQFF. The CDR3 DNA reads as TGTGCCAGCAGCCCTCAAGGCGGGTATTACAATGAGCAGTTCTTC.

This clonotype was detected only a few times. The gene calls are TRBV7-3 and TRBJ2-2; a weak D match, TRBD1 (5 bases). V lost 5 bases and J lost 0, with 13 bases in between. The CDR3 loop spans 16 amino acids. CDR1 and CDR2 (germline): SGHTA, FQGTGA. Here the CDR3 DNA reads TGTGCCAGCAGCCCCTCGGCGACAGCGAACACCGGGGAGCTGTTTTTT. Encoded protein: CASSPSATANTGELFF. Filled out from reference TRBV7-3 and TRBJ2-2, the complete variable domain reads GAGVSQTPSNKVTEKGKYVELRCDPISGHTALYWYRQSLGQGPEFLIYFQGTGAADDSGLPNDRFFAVRPEGSVSTLKIQRTERGDSAVYLCASSPSATANTGELFFGEGSRLTVL.